This is a list of T cell receptor beta chains from one sample in a study of blood T cell repertoires in COVID-19. Generated by immunoSEQ multiplex PCR, the TCRdb table keeps only in-frame clones and is missing some. Of about 230,000 clones in the sample, 70% to 90% were seen once. The material sequenced was peripheral blood. These receptor sequences come from a man in his forties or fifties with acute or convalescent COVID-19. CDR3s include the opening cysteine and the closing phenylalanine or tryptophan.

v_gene	len	CDR3aa
TRBV9	14	CASSYGGTADTQYF
TRBV6-5	15	CASSISGGFNQPQHF
TRBV5-4	12	CASSPGGSPLHF
TRBV9	15	CASTPSDRSTGELFF
TRBV9	14	CASSAQGQGYGYTF
TRBV5-1	17	CASSLSPSGRTYNEQFF
TRBV6-5	12	CASSTGGDGYTF
TRBV9	14	CASSSGLINSPLHF
TRBV9	16	CASSAHGQNHRNGYTF
TRBV18	14	CASSPILIQETQYF
TRBV6-5	14	CASSYVTDNSPLHF
TRBV18	16	CASSPPSGGGTDTQYF
TRBV11-3	16	CASSLLFTGGTDTQYF
TRBV6-5	13	CATTGELNTEAFF
TRBV19	13	CASSISPMETQYF
TRBV20-1	11	CSAPRGTEAFF
TRBV6-1	13	CASSESGGNTIYF
TRBV18	15	CASSIPQATNEKLFF
TRBV4-3	13	CASSLERDQPQHF
TRBV2	13	CASGLGGSQPQHF
TRBV12-3/TRBV12-4	12	CASSLDGDGYTF
TRBV4-1	15	CASSQDELAGDEQYF
TRBV4-2	17	CASSQAHSGGAGDTQYF
TRBV9	15	CASSAGQGFSYEQYF
TRBV10-3	12	CATSDRDNEQFF
TRBV5-1	16	CASSLSGGSNTGELFF
TRBV30	13	CAWSEGGPDEQFF
TRBV30	13	CAWSGPGSYEQYF
TRBV5-5	15	CASSSIGGFNEKLFF
TRBV6-1	14	CASNNLDSGNTIYF